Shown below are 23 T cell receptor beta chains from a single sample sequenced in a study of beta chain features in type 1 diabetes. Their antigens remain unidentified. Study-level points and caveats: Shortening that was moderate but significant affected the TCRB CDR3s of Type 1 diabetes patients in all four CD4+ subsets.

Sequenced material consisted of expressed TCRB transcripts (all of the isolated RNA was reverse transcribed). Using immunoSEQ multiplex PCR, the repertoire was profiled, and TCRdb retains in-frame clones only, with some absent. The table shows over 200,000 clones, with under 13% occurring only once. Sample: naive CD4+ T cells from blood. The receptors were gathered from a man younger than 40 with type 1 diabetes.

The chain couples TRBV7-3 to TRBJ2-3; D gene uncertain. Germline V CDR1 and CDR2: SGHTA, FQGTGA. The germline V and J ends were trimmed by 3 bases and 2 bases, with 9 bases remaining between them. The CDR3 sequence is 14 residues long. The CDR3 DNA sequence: TGTGCCAGCAGCTTCTCGAGGTACACAGATACGCAGTATTTT. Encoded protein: CASSFSRYTDTQYF.

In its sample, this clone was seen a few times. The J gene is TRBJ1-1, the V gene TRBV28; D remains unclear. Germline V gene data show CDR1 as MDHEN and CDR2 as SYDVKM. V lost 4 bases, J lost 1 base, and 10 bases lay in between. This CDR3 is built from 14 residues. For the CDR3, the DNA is TGTGCCAGCAGTTCCAAAGCCACGAACACTGAAGCTTTCTTT. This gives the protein CASSSKATNTEAFF.

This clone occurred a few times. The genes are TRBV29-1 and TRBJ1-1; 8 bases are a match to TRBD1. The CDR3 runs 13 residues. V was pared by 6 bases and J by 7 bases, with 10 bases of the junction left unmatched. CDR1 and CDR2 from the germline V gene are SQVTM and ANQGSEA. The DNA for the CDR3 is TGCAGCGTCGCCACAGGGGGAAGGGTTGAAGCTTTCTTT. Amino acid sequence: CSVATGGRVEAFF.

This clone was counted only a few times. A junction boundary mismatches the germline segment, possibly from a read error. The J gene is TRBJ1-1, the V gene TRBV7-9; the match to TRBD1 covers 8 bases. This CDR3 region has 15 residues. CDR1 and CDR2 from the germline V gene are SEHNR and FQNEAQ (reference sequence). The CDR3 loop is CASSLGQGMNTEAFF. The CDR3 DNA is TGTGCCAGCAGTTTAGGACAGGGTATGAACACTGAAGCTTTCTTT.

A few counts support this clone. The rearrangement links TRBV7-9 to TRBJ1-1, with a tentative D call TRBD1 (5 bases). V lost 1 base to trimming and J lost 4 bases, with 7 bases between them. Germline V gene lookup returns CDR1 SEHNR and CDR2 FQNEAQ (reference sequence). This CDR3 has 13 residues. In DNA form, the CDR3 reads TGTGCCAGCAGCTTAGAGCAGGGCACTGAAGCTTTCTTT. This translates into CASSLEQGTEAFF.

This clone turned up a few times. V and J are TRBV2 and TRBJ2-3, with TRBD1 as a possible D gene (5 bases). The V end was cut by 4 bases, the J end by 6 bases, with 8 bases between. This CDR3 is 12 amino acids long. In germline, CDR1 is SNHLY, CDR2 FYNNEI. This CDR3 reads CASSAGLDTQYF. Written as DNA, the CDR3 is TGTGCCAGCAGTGCAGGGTTGGATACGCAGTATTTT.

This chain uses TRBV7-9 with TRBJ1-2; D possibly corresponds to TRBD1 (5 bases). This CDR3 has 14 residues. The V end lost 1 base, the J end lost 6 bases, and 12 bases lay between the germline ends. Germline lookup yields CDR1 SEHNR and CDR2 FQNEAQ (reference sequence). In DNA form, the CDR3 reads TGTGCCAGCAGCTTAGAGGGGACTACTGATGGCTACACCTTC. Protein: CASSLEGTTDGYTF.

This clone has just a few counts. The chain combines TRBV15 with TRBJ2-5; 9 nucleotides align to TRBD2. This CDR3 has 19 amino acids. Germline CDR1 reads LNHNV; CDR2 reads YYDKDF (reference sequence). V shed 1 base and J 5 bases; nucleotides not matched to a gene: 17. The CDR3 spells CATSRGITGTSSGGETQYF. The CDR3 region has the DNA TGTGCCACCAGCAGAGGGATTACCGGGACTAGCAGCGGTGGGGAGACCCAGTACTTC.

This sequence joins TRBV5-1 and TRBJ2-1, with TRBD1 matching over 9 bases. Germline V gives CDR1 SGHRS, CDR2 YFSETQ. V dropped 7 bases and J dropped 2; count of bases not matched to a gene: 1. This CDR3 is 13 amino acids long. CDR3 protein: CASGTGTYNEQFF. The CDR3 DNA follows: TGCGCCAGCGGGACAGGGACCTACAATGAGCAGTTCTTC.

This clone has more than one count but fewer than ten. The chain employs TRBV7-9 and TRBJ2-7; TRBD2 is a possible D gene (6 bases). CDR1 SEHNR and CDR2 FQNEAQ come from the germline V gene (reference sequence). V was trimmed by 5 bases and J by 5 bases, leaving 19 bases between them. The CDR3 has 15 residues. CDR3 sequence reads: CASSRGSGPGDEQYF. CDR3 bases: TGTGCCAGCAGCCGCGGCAGCGGGCCAGGCGACGAGCAGTACTTC.

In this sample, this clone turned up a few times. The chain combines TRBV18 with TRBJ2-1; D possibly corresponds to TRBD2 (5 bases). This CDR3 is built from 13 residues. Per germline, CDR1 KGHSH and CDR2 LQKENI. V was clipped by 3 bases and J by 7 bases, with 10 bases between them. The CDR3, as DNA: TGTGCCAGCTCACCCCTTCGCGGGAATGAGCAGTTCTTC. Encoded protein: CASSPLRGNEQFF.

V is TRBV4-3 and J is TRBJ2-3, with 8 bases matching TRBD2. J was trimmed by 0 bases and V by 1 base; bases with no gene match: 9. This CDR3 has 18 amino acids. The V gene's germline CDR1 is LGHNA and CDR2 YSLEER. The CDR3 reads CASSQGTGGRTSTDTQYF. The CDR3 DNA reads TGCGCCAGCAGCCAAGGGACGGGGGGGCGGACTAGCACAGATACGCAGTATTTT.

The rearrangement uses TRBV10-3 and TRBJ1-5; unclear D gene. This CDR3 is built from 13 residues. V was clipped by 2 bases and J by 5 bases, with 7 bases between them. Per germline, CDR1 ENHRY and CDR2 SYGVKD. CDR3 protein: CAISEGQDQPQHF. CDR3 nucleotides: TGTGCCATCAGTGAGGGGCAGGATCAGCCCCAGCATTTT.

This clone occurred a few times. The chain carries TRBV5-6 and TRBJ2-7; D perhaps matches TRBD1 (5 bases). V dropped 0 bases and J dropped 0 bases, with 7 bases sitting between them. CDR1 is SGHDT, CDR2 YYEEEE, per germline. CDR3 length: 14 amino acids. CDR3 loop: CASSLGGSSYEQYF. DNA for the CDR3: TGTGCCAGCAGCTTGGGGGGCAGCTCCTACGAGCAGTACTTC.

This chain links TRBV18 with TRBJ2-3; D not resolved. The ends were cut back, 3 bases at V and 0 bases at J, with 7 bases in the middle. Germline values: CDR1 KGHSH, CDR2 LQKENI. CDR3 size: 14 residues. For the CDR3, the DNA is TGTGCCAGCTCACCGCGTGCTAGCACAGATACGCAGTATTTT. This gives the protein CASSPRASTDTQYF.

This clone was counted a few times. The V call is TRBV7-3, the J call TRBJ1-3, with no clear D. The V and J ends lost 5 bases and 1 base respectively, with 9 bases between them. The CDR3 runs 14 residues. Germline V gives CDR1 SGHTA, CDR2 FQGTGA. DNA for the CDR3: TGTGCCAGCAGCCCCGCAGGTTCTGGAAACACCATATATTTT. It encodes CASSPAGSGNTIYF.

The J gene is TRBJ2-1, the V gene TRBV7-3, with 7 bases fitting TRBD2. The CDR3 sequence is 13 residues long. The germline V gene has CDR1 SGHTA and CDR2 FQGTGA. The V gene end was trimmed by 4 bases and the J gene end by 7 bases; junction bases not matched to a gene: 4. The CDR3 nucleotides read TGTGCCAGCAGCTCTGGGACTATTAATGAGCAGTTCTTC. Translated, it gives CASSSGTINEQFF.

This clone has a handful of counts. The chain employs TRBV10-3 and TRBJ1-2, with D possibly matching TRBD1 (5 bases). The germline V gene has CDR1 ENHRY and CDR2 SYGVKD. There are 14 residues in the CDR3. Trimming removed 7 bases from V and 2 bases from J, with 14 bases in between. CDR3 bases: TGTGCCATCACCAGGGAAAAAGTGAACTATGGCTACACCTTC. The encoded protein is CAITREKVNYGYTF.

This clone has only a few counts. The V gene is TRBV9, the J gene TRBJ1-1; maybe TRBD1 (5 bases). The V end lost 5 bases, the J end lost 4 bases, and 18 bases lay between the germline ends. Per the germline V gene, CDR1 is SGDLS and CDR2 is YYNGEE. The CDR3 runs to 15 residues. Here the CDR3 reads CASRRTSAVGTEAFF. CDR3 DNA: TGTGCCAGCAGGAGGACATCCGCGGTGGGCACTGAAGCTTTCTTT.

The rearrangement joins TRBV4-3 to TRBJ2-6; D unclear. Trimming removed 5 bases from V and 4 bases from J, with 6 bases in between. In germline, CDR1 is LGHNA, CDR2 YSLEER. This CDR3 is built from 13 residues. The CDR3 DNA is TGCGCCAGCAGCGTGGCAGGGGCCAACGTCCTGACTTTC. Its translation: CASSVAGANVLTF.

In nucleotides, the CDR3 is TGCAGCGTTGTCCTCGGGGCGGGGGATGAAAAACTGTTTTTT. It encodes CSVVLGAGDEKLFF. The V gene is TRBV29-1, the J gene TRBJ1-4, with a weak D call TRBD1 (5 bases). The germline V gene has CDR1 SQVTM and CDR2 ANQGSEA. The length of the CDR3 is 14 residues. Deletions cut 4 bases from V and 6 bases from J, with 15 bases between.

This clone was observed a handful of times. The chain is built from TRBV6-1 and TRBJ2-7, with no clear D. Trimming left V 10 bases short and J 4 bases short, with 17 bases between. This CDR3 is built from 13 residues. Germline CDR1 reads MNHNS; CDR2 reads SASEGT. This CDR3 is CAIRIAGRYEQYF. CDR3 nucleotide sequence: TGTGCCATCCGGATAGCTGGCCGATACGAGCAGTACTTC.

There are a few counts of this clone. This CDR3 reads CASSYSIIAGGQFF. The CDR3 region has the DNA TGTGCCAGCAGTTACTCGATAATAGCGGGGGGACAGTTCTTC. The chain carries TRBV6-5 and TRBJ2-1; 10 positions match TRBD2. Germline V gene data show CDR1 as MNHEY and CDR2 as SVGAGI. Germline trimming cut 0 bases from V and 13 bases from J; bases unmatched to any gene: 6. The length of the CDR3 is 14 residues.